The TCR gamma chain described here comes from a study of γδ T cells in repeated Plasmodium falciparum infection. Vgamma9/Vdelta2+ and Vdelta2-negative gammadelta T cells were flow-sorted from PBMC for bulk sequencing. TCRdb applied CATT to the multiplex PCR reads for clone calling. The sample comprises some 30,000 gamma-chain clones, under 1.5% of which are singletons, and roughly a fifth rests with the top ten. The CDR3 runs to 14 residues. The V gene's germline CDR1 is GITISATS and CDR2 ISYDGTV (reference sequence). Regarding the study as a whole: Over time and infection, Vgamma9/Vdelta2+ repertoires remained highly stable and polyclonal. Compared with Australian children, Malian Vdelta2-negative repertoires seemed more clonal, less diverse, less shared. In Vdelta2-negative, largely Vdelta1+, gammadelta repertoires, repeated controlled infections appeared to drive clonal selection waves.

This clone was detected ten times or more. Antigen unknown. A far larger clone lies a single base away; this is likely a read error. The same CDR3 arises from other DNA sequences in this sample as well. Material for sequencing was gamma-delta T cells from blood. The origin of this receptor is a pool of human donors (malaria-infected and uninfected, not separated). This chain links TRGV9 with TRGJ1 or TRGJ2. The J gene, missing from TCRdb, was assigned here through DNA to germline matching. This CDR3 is CALWEGENYYKKLF. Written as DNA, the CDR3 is TGTGCCTTGTGGGAGGGGGAGAATTACTATAAGAAACTCTTT.